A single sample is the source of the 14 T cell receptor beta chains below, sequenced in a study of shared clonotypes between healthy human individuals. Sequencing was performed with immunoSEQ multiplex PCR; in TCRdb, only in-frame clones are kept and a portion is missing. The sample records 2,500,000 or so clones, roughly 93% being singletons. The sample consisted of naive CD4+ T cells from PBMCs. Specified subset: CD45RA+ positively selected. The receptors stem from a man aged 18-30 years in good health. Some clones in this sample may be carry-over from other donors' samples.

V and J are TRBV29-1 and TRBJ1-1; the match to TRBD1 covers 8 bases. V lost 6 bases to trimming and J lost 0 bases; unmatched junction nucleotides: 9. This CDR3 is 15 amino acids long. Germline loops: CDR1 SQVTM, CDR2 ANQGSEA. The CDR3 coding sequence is TGCAGCGTCCAGACAGGGGCCGCAATGAACACTGAAGCTTTCTTT. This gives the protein CSVQTGAAMNTEAFF. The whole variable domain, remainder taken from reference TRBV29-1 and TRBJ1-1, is SAVISQKPSRDICQRGTSLTIQCQVDSQVTMMFWYRQQPGQSLTLIATANQGSEATYESGFVIDKFPISRPNLTFSTLTVSNMSPEDSSIYLCSVQTGAAMNTEAFFGQGTRLTVV.

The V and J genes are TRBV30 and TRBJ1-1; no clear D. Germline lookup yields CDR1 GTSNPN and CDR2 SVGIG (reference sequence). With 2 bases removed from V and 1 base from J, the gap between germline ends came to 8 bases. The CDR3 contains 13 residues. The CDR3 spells CAWSPSGNTEAFF. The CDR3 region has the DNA TGTGCCTGGAGTCCGTCAGGGAACACTGAAGCTTTCTTT.

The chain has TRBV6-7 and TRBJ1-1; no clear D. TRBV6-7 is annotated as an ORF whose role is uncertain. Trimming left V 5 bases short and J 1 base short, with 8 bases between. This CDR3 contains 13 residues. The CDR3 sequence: CASSASGNTEAFF. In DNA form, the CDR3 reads TGTGCCAGCAGTGCGTCGGGGAACACTGAAGCTTTCTTT.

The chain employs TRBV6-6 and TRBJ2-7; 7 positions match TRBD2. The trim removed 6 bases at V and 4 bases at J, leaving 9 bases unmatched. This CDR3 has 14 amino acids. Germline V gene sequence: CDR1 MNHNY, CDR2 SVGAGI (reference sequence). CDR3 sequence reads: CASRRLAGDYEQYF. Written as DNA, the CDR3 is TGTGCCAGCAGAAGACTAGCTGGGGATTACGAGCAGTACTTC.

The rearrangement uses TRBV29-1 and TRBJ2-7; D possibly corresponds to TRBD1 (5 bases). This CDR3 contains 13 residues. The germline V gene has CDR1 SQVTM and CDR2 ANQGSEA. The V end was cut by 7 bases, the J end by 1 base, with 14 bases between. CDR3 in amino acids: CSALDDRSYEQYF. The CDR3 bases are TGCAGCGCCCTGGATGACAGATCCTACGAGCAGTACTTC.

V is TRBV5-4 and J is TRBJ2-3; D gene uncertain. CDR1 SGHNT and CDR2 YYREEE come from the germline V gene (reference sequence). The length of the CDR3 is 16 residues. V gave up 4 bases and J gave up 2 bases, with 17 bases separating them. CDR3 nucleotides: TGTGCCAGCAGCGCCATGGGCGGTAGTTACACAGATACGCAGTATTTT. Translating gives CASSAMGGSYTDTQYF.

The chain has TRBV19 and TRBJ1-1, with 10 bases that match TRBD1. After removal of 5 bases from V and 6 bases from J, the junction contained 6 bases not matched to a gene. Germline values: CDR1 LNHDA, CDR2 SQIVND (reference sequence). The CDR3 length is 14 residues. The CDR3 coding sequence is TGTGCCAGTAGTCGGGACAGGGGTTTCCCTGAAGCTTTCTTT. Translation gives CASSRDRGFPEAFF.

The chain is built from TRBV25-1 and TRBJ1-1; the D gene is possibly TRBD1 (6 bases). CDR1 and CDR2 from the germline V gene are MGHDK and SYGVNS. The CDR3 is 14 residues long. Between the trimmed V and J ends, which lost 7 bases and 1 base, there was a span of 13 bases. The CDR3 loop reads CASNQGGRNTEAFF. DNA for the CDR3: TGTGCCAGCAATCAAGGGGGGAGGAACACTGAAGCTTTCTTT.

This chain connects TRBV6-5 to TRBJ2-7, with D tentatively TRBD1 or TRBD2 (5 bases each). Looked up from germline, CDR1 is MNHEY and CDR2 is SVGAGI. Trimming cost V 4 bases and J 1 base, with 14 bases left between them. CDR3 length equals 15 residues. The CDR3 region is CASSLRDQRSYEQYF. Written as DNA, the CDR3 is TGTGCCAGCAGTTTACGGGACCAGCGGTCCTACGAGCAGTACTTC.

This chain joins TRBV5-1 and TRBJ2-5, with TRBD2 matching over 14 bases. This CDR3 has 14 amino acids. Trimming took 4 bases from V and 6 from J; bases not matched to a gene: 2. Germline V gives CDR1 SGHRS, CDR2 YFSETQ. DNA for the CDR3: TGCGCCAGCAGCGGGACTAGCGGGAGCCAGACCCAGTACTTC. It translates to CASSGTSGSQTQYF.

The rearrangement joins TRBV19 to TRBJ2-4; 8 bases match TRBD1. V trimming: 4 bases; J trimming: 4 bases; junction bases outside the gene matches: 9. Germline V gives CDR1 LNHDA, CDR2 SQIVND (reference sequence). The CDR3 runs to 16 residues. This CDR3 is CASSTPFGDRKNIQYF. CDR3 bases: TGTGCCAGTAGTACTCCTTTCGGGGACAGGAAAAACATTCAGTACTTC.

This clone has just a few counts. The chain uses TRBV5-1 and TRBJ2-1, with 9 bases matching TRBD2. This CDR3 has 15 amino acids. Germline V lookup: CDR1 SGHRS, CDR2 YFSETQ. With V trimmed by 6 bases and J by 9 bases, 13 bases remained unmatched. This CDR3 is CASKLSSGSAPEQFF. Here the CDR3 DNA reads TGCGCCAGCAAGCTAAGTAGCGGGAGTGCTCCTGAGCAGTTCTTC. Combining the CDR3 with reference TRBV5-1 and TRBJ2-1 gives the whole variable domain KAGVTQTPRYLIKTRGQQVTLSCSPISGHRSVSWYQQTPGQGLQFLFEYFSETQRNKGNFPGRFSGRQFSNSRSEMNVSTLELGDSALYLCASKLSSGSAPEQFFGPGTRLTVL.

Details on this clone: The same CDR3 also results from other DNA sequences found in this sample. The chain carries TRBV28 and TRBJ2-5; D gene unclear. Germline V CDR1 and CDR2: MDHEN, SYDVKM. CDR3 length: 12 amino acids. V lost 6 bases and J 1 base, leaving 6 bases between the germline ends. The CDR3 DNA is TGTGCCAGCAGAACAGTCCAAGAGACCCAGTACTTC. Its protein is CASRTVQETQYF.

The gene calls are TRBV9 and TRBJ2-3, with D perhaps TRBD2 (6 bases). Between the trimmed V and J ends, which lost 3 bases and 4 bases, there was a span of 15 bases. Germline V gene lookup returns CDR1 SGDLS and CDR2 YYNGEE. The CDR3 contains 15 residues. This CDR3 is CASSARLGVPDTQYF. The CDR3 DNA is TGTGCCAGCAGCGCCAGACTAGGGGTTCCAGATACGCAGTATTTT.